This T cell receptor (beta chain) was recorded in a study of T cells of healthy individuals. Germline CDR1 and CDR2: MGHDK and SYGVNS. V shed 10 bases and J shed 3 bases, with 6 bases lying between them. CDR3 size: 10 residues. This clonotype was found many times. TCRdb used MiXCR to reprocess the 5' RACE reads, holding one entry per CDR3 protein. The sample includes tens of thousands of distinct CDR3 sequences, around 15% of them seen just once. The sequence was collected from a human donor in good health. The chain combines TRBV25-1 with TRBJ1-2; D is unresolved. CDR3 DNA: TGTGCCACCCGCGACTATGGCTACACCTTC. Residues: CATRDYGYTF.